This entry is about one TCR beta chain. Its target is unknown. Germline-derived CDR1 and CDR2 are SGHDN and FVKESK. The length of the CDR3 is 14 residues. V was shortened by 4 bases and J by 0 bases, with 7 bases between the two germline ends. The sample comes from a study of shared clonotypes between healthy human individuals. Overall study results and limits: Non-shared clonotypes had lower generation probabilities than those shared by all four donors.

Replicate PCRs from sorted subsets contained roughly 190 ng DNA, which is roughly 30,000 T cell genomes. Repertoires were generated with immunoSEQ multiplex PCR, while TCRdb's copy carries only in-frame clones and drops some. The data contain over a million clones, 75% of them singletons. This clonotype was obtained from a man younger than 35 in good health. The gene calls are TRBV14 and TRBJ2-4; unclear D gene. What was sequenced was memory CD4+ T cells sorted from blood. Subset given: CD45RA-negative fraction. CDR3 in amino acids: CASSLRIAKNIQYF. In DNA, the CDR3 is TGTGCCAGCAGCCTTCGAATAGCCAAAAACATTCAGTACTTC.